The present T cell receptor (beta chain) was sequenced within a study of T cell repertoires in cytomegalovirus infection (dated by TCRdb to the late 2010s). For the wider study: Because public TCR beta signatures pointed to carriage of CMV infection together with the matching HLA type, the HLA type of each donor mattered for the analysis. Paper-wide results and their limitations: In both this cohort and an independent cohort of several hundred donors, the cumulative frequency of public TCR beta family members distinguished carriers of CMV infection plus the relevant HLA type. The ex vivo response was dominated by HLA-C-restricted CMV-specific TCR beta clonotypes, which also provided the single most frequent clonotype in two of eight donors.

Sequencing was carried out with an Illumina HiSeq 1500. Clones were called with MiXCR by TCRdb after fastp trimmed the public reads at Q25, and only in-frame beta chains were retained. Rows are unified per CDR3 protein, each entry keeping the most common DNA and genes. This sample has approximately 700,000 distinct CDR3 sequences in its table, and approximately 34% of those were observed once. Clones ranked in the top ten supply roughly 2.9% of the sample. The CDR3 numbers 16 residues from cysteine through phenylalanine. Only the CDR3 portion is preserved as DNA: 48 bases, with reading frame beginning at the first base. V trim: 7 bases; J trim: 5 bases; unmatched bases: 11. This clonotype was picked up a small number of times. Its antigen is currently not known. No base quality information exists; no much larger clone differs at one position.

The TCR was taken from a human donor in good health (CMV status not recorded). Some clones in this sample may be carry-over from other donors' samples. The chain employs TRBV12-3 or TRBV12-4 and TRBJ2-1; 10 central bases correspond to TRBD1. Input material: PBMCs. The sequenced DNA is TGTGCCAGCACTGGCGCCCGGGACAGGGGCGACAATGAGCAGTTCTTC. Its protein is CASTGARDRGDNEQFF.